This TCR beta chain was found in a study of blood T cell repertoires in COVID-19. Study details: Some COVID-19 samples were acute and others convalescent; all came from the United States, Italy and Spain. T cells, B-cell-depleted T cells, or PBMCs provided the cDNA or gDNA that served as material.

CDR3 length: 15 residues. Looked up from germline, CDR1 is SGHTA and CDR2 is FQGTGA. V lost 5 bases, J lost 4 bases, and 7 bases stayed unmatched. Per the original data handling: Reference gene primer amplification gave nucleated cell count estimates. Clones were sequenced by immunoSEQ multiplex PCR, and TCRdb holds only the in-frame ones, with some missing. That table supplies the V and J calls and clone size; D and trimming were determined from the DNA. The data contain around 200,000 clones, approximately 80% of them singletons. Study members were between roughly 18 and 100 years old and lived in 20 to 25 US regions.

Sequenced input: PBMCs or T cells enriched from blood (not recorded which). The source is a woman between 35 and 50 years old with acute COVID-19. This sequence joins TRBV7-3 and TRBJ1-1, with 10 bases matching TRBD1. CDR3 bases: TGTGCCAGCAGCGACCCGGGACAGGGGTCCACTGAAGCTTTCTTT. Its translation: CASSDPGQGSTEAFF.